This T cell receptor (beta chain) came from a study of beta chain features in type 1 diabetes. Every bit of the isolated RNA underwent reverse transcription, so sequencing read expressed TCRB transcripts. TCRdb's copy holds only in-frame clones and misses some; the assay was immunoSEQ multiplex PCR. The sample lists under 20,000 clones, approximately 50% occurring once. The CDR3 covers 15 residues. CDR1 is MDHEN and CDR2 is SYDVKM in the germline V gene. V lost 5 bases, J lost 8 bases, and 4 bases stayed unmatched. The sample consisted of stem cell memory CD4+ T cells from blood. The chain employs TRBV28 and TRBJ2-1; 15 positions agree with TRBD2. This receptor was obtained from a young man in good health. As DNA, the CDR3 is TGTGCCAGCAGTCCCGGGACTAGCGGGGGGTATGAGCAGTTCTTC. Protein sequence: CASSPGTSGGYEQFF. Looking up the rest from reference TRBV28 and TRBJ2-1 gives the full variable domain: DVKVTQSSRYLVKRTGEKVFLECVQDMDHENMFWYRQDPGLGLRLIYFSYDVKMKEKGDIPEGYSVSREKKERFSLILESASTNQTSMYLCASSPGTSGGYEQFFGPGTRLTVL.